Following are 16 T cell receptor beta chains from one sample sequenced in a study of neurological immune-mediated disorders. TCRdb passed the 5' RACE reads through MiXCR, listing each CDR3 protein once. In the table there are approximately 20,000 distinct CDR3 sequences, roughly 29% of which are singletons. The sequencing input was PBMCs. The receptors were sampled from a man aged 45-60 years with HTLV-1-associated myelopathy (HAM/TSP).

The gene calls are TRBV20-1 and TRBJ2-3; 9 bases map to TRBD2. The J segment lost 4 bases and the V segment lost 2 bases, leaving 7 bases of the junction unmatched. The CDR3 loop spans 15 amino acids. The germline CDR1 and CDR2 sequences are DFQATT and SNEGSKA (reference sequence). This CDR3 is CSARTSGGWADTQYF. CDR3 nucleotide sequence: TGCAGTGCTAGAACCAGCGGGGGGTGGGCAGATACGCAGTATTTT.

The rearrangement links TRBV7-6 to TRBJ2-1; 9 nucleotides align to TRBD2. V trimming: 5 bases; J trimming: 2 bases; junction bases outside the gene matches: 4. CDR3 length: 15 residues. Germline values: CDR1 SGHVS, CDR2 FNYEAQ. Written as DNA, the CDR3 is TGTGCCAGCAGCCCGACTAGCGGCGCCTACAATGAGCAGTTCTTC. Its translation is CASSPTSGAYNEQFF. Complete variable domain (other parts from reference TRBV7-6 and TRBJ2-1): GAGVSQSPRYKVTKRGQDVALRCDPISGHVSLYWYRQALGQGPEFLTYFNYEAQQDKSGLPNDRFSAERPEGSISTLTIQRTEQRDSAMYRCASSPTSGAYNEQFFGPGTRLTVL.

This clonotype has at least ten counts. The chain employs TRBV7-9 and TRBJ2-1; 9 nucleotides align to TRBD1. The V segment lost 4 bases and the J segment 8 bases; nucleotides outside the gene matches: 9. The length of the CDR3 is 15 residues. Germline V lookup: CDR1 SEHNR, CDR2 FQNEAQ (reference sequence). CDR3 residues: CASSSRQGGIDEQFF. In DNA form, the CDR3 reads TGTGCCAGCAGCTCCCGACAGGGGGGTATCGATGAGCAGTTCTTC.

The CDR3 DNA reads TGCAGCGTTATGTCCCTGTGGCGGAGTACCTACGAGCAGTACTTC. This codes for CSVMSLWRSTYEQYF. V usage is TRBV29-1 and J usage is TRBJ2-7; D remains unclear. CDR3 length: 15 amino acids. Germline CDR1 is SQVTM and CDR2 is ANQGSEA. V lost 5 bases to trimming and J lost 2 bases, with 19 bases between them.

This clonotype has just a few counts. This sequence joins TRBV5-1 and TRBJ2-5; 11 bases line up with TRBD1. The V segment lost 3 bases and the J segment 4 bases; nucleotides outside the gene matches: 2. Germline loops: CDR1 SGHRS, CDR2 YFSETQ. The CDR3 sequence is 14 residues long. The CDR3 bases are TGCGCCAGCAGCTGGACAGGGGGCGGAGAGACCCAGTACTTC. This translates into CASSWTGGGETQYF. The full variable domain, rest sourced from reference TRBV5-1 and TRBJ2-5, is KAGVTQTPRYLIKTRGQQVTLSCSPISGHRSVSWYQQTPGQGLQFLFEYFSETQRNKGNFPGRFSGRQFSNSRSEMNVSTLELGDSALYLCASSWTGGGETQYFGPGTRLLVL.

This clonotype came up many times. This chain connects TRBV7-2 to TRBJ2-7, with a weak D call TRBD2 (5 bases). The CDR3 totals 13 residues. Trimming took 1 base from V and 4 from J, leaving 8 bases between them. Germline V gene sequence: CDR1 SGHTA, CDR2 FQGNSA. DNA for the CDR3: TGTGCCAGCAGCTTAGGCGGGCAATACGAGCAGTACTTC. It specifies CASSLGGQYEQYF.

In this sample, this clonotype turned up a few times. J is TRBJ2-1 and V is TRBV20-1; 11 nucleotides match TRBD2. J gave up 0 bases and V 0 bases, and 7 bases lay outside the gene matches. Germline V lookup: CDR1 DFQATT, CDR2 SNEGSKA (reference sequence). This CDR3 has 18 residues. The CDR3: CSARDPASGGPSYNEQFF. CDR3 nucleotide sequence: TGCAGTGCTAGAGATCCGGCTAGCGGGGGGCCCTCCTACAATGAGCAGTTCTTC.

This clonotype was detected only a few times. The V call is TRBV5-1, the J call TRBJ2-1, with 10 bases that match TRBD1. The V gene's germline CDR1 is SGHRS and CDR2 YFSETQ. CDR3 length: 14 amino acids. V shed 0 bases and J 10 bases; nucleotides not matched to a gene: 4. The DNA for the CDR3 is TGCGCCAGCAGCTTGGCGGGACAGGGGAGAGAGCAGTTCTTC. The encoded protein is CASSLAGQGREQFF.

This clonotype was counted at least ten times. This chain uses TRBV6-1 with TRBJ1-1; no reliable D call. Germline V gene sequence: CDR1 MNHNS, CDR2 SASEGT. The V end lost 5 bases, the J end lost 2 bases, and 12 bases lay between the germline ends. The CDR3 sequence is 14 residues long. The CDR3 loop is CASSMNGANTEAFF. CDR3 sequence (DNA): TGTGCCAGCAGTATGAACGGCGCCAACACTGAAGCTTTCTTT.

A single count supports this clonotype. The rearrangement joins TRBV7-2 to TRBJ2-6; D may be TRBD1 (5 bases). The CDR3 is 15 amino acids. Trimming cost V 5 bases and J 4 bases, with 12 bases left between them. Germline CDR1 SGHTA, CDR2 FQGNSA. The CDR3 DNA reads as TGTGCCAGCAGCCGGATAGGGGTCGGGGCCAACGTCCTGACTTTC. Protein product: CASSRIGVGANVLTF.

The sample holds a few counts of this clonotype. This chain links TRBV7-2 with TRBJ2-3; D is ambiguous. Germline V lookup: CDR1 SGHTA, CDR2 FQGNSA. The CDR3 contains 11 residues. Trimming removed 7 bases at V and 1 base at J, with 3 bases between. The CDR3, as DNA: TGTGCCAGCACCGGCACAGATACGCAGTATTTT. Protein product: CASTGTDTQYF.

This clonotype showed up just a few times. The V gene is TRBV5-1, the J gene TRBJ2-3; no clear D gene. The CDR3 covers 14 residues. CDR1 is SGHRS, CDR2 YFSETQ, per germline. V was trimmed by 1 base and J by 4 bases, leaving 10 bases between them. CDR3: CASSLRQQADTQYF. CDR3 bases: TGCGCCAGCAGCTTGAGGCAGCAAGCAGATACGCAGTATTTT.

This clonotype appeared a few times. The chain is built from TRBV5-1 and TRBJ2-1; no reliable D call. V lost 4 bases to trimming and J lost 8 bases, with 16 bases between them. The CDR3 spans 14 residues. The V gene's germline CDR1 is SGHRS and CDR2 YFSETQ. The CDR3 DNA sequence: TGCGCCAGCAGCCCCGTCGGGTCACGGTATGAGCAGTTCTTC. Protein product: CASSPVGSRYEQFF. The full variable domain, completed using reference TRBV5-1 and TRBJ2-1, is KAGVTQTPRYLIKTRGQQVTLSCSPISGHRSVSWYQQTPGQGLQFLFEYFSETQRNKGNFPGRFSGRQFSNSRSEMNVSTLELGDSALYLCASSPVGSRYEQFFGPGTRLTVL.

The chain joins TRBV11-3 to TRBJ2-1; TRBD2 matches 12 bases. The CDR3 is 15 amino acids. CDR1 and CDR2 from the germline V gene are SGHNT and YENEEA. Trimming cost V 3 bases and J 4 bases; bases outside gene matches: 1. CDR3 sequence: CASSLGLAGYNEQFF. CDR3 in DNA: TGTGCCAGCAGCTTGGGACTAGCGGGTTACAATGAGCAGTTCTTC.

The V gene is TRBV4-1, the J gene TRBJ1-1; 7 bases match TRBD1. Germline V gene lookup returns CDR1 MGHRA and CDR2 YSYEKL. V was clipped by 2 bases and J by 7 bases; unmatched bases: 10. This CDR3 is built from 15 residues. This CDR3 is CASSQTFRGRVEAFF. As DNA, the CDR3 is TGCGCCAGCAGCCAAACGTTTAGGGGGCGGGTTGAAGCTTTCTTT.

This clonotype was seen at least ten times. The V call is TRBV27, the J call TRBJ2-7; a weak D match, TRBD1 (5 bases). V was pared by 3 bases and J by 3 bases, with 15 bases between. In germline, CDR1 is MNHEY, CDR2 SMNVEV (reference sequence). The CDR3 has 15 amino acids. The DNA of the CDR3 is TGTGCCAGCAGTTTGGGGCAGACTGGATTCTACGAGCAGTACTTC. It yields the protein CASSLGQTGFYEQYF.